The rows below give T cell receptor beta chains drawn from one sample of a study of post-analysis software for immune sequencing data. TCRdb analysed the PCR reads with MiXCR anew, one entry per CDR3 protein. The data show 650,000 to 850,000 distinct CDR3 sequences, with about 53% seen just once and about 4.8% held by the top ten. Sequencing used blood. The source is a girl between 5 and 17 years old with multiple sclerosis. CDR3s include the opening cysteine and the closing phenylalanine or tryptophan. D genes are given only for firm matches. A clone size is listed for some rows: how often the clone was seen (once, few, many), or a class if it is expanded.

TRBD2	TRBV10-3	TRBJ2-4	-	CATTSGVYNEQYF	TGTGCCACGACTAGCGGGGTATACAATGAGCAGTACTTC
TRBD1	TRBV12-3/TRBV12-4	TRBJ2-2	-	CASRVGQYAGERFF	TGTGCCAGCAGGGTGGGACAGTACGCCGGGGAGCGGTTTTTT
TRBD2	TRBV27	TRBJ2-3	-	CASSLRFAGGRNEQYF	TGTGCCAGCAGTCTCCGCTTTGCGGGAGGTCGCAATGAGCAGTATTTT
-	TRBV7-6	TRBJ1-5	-	CASSLDTSRGPQHF	TGTGCCAGCAGCTTAGATACAAGTCGTGGGCCCCAGCATTTT
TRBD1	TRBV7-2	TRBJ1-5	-	CASSLGDSRNQPQHF	TGTGCCAGCAGCTTAGGGGACAGCCGCAATCAGCCCCAGCATTTT
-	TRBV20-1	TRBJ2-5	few	CSASRQGRETQYF	TGCAGTGCTAGTAGGCAGGGAAGAGAGACCCAGTACTTC
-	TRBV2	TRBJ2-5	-	CASSVGAETQYF	TGTGCCAGCAGTGTTGGGGCAGAGACCCAGTACTTC
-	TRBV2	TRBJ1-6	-	CASTEFRGSNSPLHF	TGTGCCAGCACGGAGTTCAGGGGCAGTAATTCACCCCTCCACTTT
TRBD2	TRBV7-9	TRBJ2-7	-	CACSAGTRTSYEQYF	TGTGCCTGCAGCGCCGGGACTAGAACTTCCTACGAGCAGTACTTC
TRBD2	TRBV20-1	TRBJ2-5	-	CSARRAGGKETQYF	TGCAGTGCTAGACGGGCGGGGGGCAAAGAGACCCAGTACTTC
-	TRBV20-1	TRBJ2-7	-	CSARDIRGTPYEQYF	TGCAGTGCTAGAGATATACGAGGGACGCCTTACGAGCAGTACTTC
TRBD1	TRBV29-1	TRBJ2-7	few	CSVEDRDYEQYF	TGCAGCGTTGAGGACAGGGATTACGAGCAGTACTTC
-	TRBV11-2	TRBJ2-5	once	CASSLDVGSRTGLLETQYF	TGTGCCAGCAGCTTAGATGTCGGCAGCCGTACGGGTTTGTTAGAGACCCAGTACTTC
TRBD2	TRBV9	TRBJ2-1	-	CASSVDSSGYNEQFF	TGTGCCAGCAGCGTAGACTCTAGCGGGTACAATGAGCAGTTCTTC
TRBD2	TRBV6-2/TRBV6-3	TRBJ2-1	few	CASSYFSGGAGNEQFF	TGTGCCAGCAGTTACTTTAGCGGGGGGGCAGGTAATGAGCAGTTCTTC
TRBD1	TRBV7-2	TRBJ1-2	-	CASSPRLDRGDSGYTF	TGTGCCAGCAGCCCGAGGTTGGACAGGGGTGATTCTGGCTACACCTTC
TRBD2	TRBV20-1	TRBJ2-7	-	CSARDAGGPHEQYF	TGCAGTGCTAGAGATGCGGGAGGGCCCCACGAGCAGTACTTC
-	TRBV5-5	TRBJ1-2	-	CASSLLSAAANYGYTF	TGTGCCAGCAGCTTGTTATCGGCCGCAGCTAACTATGGCTACACCTTC
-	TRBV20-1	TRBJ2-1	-	CSARTPDWYRDEQFF	TGCAGTGCTAGGACCCCGGACTGGTATAGGGATGAGCAGTTCTTC
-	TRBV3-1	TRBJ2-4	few	CASSQDSAKNIQYF	TGTGCCAGCAGCCAGGACTCCGCCAAAAACATTCAGTACTTC
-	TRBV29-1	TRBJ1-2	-	CSVDRSGSHGYTF	TGCAGCGTTGACAGGTCAGGGAGCCATGGCTACACCTTC
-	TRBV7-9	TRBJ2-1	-	CASNPRGFEQFF	TGTGCCAGCAATCCTAGGGGATTTGAGCAGTTCTTC
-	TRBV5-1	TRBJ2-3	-	CASSLGRWNADTQYF	TGCGCCAGCAGCTTGGGTCGGTGGAACGCAGATACGCAGTATTTT
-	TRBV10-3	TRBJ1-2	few	CAISGASQGGYTF	TGTGCCATCAGTGGTGCATCGCAGGGGGGCTACACCTTC
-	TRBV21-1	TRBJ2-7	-	CASSKGFQRGTYEQYF	TGTGCCAGCAGCAAAGGGTTCCAGCGGGGAACCTACGAGCAGTACTTC
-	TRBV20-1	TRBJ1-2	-	CRAPQIDYGYTF	TGCAGAGCTCCCCAGATCGACTATGGCTACACCTTC
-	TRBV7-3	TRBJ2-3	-	CASSLEGYSDTQYF	TGTGCCAGCAGCTTAGAGGGCTACTCAGATACGCAGTATTTT
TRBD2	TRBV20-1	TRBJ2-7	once	CSARARREVGLNEQYF	TGCAGTGCTAGAGCTCGACGGGAGGTCGGGCTGAATGAGCAGTACTTC
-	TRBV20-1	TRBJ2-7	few	CSARPRGVLYEQYF	TGCAGTGCTAGACCACGAGGGGTTCTATACGAGCAGTACTTC
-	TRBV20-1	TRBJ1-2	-	CSAGRGRDYGYTF	TGCAGTGCAGGGAGGGGTCGAGACTATGGCTACACCTTC
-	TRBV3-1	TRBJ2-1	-	CASSQEAWSIRGPGYNEQFF	TGTGCCAGCAGCCAAGAAGCGTGGAGTATCCGGGGTCCGGGGTACAATGAGCAGTTCTTC
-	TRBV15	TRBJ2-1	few	CATSRGDEQFF	TGTGCCACCAGCCGCGGCGATGAGCAGTTCTTC
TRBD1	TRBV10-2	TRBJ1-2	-	CASSERERGRDGYTF	TGCGCCAGCAGTGAGCGGGAAAGGGGGCGTGATGGCTACACCTTC
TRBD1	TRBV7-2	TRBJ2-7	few	CASSLGTGVQDEQYF	TGTGCCAGCAGCCTAGGGACAGGGGTTCAGGACGAGCAGTACTTC
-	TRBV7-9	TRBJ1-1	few	CASSLSGLNTEAFF	TGTGCCAGCAGCTTGTCGGGGTTGAACACTGAAGCTTTCTTT
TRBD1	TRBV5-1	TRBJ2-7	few	CASSDRDRSYEQYF	TGTGCCAGCAGCGACCGGGACAGATCCTACGAGCAGTACTTC
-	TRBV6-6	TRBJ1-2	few	CASSPPVEGNYGYTF	TGTGCCAGCAGTCCTCCGGTTGAGGGCAACTATGGCTACACCTTC
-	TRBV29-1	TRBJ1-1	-	CSVEKRQDEAFF	TGCAGCGTTGAAAAGCGCCAGGATGAAGCTTTCTTT
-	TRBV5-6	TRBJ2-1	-	CASSYRPYNEQFF	TGTGCCAGCAGCTATCGACCCTACAATGAGCAGTTCTTC
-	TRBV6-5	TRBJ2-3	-	CASSYRDTGDTQYF	TGTGCCAGCAGTTACAGAGACACAGGCGATACGCAGTATTTT
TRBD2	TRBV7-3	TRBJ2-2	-	CASSLAGGSNTGELFF	TGTGCCAGCAGCTTAGCGGGAGGGTCGAACACCGGGGAGCTGTTTTTT
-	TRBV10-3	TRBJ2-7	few	CAISDRTTSPYEQYF	TGTGCCATCAGTGACCGAACGACTTCCCCCTACGAGCAGTACTTC
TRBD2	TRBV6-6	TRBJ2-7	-	CASIKTSGALDEQYF	TGTGCCAGCATTAAGACTAGCGGGGCGCTCGACGAGCAGTACTTC
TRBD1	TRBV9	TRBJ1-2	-	CASSVGGTGGPGYTF	TGTGCCAGCAGCGTAGGAGGGACAGGGGGCCCTGGCTACACCTTC
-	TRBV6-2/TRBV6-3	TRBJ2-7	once	CASSYEGLGSYEQYF	TGTGCCAGCAGTTACGAGGGTTTAGGCTCCTACGAGCAGTACTTC
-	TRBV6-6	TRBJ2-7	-	CVSTRGTSYEQYF	TGTGTCAGCACCCGGGGGACGTCCTACGAGCAGTACTTC
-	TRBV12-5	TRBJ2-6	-	CASGARRGPSSGANVRTF	TGTGCTAGTGGTGCCCGGCGGGGCCCAAGCTCTGGGGCCAACGTCCGGACTTTC
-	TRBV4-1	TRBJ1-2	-	CASSQVGHTNYGYTF	TGCGCCAGCAGCCAAGTGGGACACACTAACTATGGCTACACCTTC
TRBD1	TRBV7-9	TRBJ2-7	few	CASSSRDRASDEQYF	TGTGCCAGCAGCTCCCGGGACAGGGCCTCCGACGAGCAGTACTTC
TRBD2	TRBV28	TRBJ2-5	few	CASSSGTIQETQYF	TGTGCCAGCAGTTCCGGGACTATTCAAGAGACCCAGTACTTC
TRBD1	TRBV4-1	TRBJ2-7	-	CASSLRETGGQHEQYF	TGCGCCAGCAGCCTACGGGAGACAGGGGGGCAACACGAGCAGTACTTC
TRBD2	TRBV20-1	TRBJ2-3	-	CSARSGTSATDTQYF	TGCAGTGCTAGATCTGGGACTAGCGCCACAGATACGCAGTATTTT
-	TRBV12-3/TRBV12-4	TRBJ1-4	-	CASSPRNLGAPNEKLFF	TGTGCCAGCAGTCCCCGCAATTTGGGGGCACCTAATGAAAAACTGTTTTTT
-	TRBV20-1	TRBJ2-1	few	CSAFPPPGNNEQFF	TGCAGTGCTTTCCCCCCACCAGGGAACAATGAGCAGTTCTTC